The sequence of this T cell receptor beta chain was determined in a study of T cell changes during pregnancy in multiple sclerosis. Sequencing used immunoSEQ multiplex PCR; TCRdb keeps in-frame clones, though not all of them. The sample has around 37,000 clones, more than 70% seen once. The V end lost 8 bases, the J end lost 5 bases, and 16 bases lay between the germline ends. The CDR3 is 14 residues long. The V gene's germline CDR1 is SGHVS and CDR2 FNYEAQ. The J gene is TRBJ2-1, the V gene TRBV7-6; TRBD2 might be the D (7 bases). This TCR was sampled from a female donor with multiple sclerosis, enrolled in a pregnancy study. The source was CD8+ T cells from peripheral blood mononuclear cells, collected in the third trimester of pregnancy. In DNA form, the CDR3 reads TGTGCCAGCGTTGATGCGGGGGCAAACAATGAGCAGTTCTTC. Protein: CASVDAGANNEQFF. The full variable domain, its missing parts supplied by reference TRBV7-6 and TRBJ2-1, is GAGVSQSPRYKVTKRGQDVALRCDPISGHVSLYWYRQALGQGPEFLTYFNYEAQQDKSGLPNDRFSAERPEGSISTLTIQRTEQRDSAMYRCASVDAGANNEQFFGPGTRLTVL.